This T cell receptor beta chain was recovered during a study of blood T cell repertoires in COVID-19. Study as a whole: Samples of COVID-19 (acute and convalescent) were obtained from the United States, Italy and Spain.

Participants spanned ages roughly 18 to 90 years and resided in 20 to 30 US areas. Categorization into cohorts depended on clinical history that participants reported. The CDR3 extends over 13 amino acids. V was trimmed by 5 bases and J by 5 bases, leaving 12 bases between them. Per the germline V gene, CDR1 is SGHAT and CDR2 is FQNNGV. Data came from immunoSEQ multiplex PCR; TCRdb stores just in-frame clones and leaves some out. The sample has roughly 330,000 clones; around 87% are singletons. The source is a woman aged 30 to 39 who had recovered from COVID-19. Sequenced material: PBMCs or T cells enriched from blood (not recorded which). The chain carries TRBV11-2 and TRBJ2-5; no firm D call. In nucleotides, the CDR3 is TGTGCCAGCAGCCAAATGAGGTTGGAGACCCAGTACTTC. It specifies CASSQMRLETQYF.